Listed below are T cell receptor beta chains from one sample, sequenced in a study of blood T cells in healthy people across ages. TCRdb re-analysed the 5' RACE reads in MiXCR, keeping a single row per CDR3 protein. Counted here are about 1.4 million distinct CDR3 sequences, around 59% occurring once; the ten biggest clones make up 6.5% to 8.5%. The specimen sequenced was blood. These receptors all stem from a man aged 18 to 29 in good health. The CDR3 runs from the conserved cysteine through the conserved F or W. A D gene is named only where the DNA matches it firmly. The listing skips clone size in some rows; elsewhere it reads once, few, many or a size class.

-	-	TRBV6-1	TRBJ1-1	CASTDSPEAFF	TGTGCCAGCACCGACAGCCCTGAAGCTTTCTTT
-	-	TRBV29-1	TRBJ2-5	CSGRTADWETQYF	TGCAGCGGGCGGACCGCCGATTGGGAGACCCAGTACTTC
-	few	TRBV20-1	TRBJ2-3	CSASEITDTQYF	TGCAGTGCTAGCGAAATCACAGATACGCAGTATTTT
-	few	TRBV7-9	TRBJ1-2	CASSLAPWGASLSMAGTF	TGTGCCAGCAGCTTAGCGCCGTGGGGGGCGTCTCTTTCTATGGCTGGCACCTTC
TRBD1	once	TRBV27	TRBJ2-7	CASSLRQGQEYF	TGTGCCAGCAGTCTCAGACAGGGTCAGGAGTACTTC
-	-	TRBV4-1	TRBJ2-3	CAGSPRDNTDTQYF	TGCGCCGGCAGCCCCCGGGACAACACAGATACGCAGTATTTT
-	-	TRBV10-3	TRBJ1-2	CAISESEGPNYYGYTF	TGTGCCATCAGTGAGTCAGAGGGACCCAACTACTATGGCTACACCTTC
-	-	TRBV20-1	TRBJ1-4	CSARDQRNLRATNEKLFF	TGCAGTGCTAGAGATCAACGGAACCTTCGTGCAACTAATGAAAAACTGTTTTTT
-	few	TRBV4-1	TRBJ1-6	CASSLLLRSYNSPLHF	TGCGCCAGCAGCCTACTGCTACGCTCCTATAATTCACCCCTCCACTTT
-	once	TRBV15	TRBJ1-5	CATSRDEVGNQPQHF	TGTGCCACCAGCAGAGATGAGGTGGGCAATCAGCCCCAGCATTTT
TRBD1	-	TRBV10-3	TRBJ1-2	CAISEGQGGGYTF	TGTGCCATCAGTGAGGGACAGGGGGGGGGCTACACCTTC
TRBD2	few	TRBV10-3	TRBJ2-3	CAISPTSGNPDTQYF	TGTGCCATCAGTCCGACTAGCGGGAACCCAGATACGCAGTATTTT
TRBD2	-	TRBV7-2	TRBJ2-3	CASSSAGVAGSIYYTQYF	TGTGCCAGCAGCTCAGCGGGGGTAGCGGGATCTATTTATTATACGCAGTATTTT
-	-	TRBV29-1	TRBJ2-3	CSVGVGGTDTQYF	TGCAGCGTTGGTGTGGGGGGAACAGATACGCAGTATTTT
-	-	TRBV4-3	TRBJ2-3	CGSSQDVRGTDTQYF	TGCGGCAGCAGCCAAGATGTTCGGGGGACAGATACGCAGTATTTT
TRBD1	once	TRBV29-1	TRBJ1-2	CSVEGSAQGAYGYTF	TGCAGCGTTGAGGGTTCCGCACAGGGGGCATATGGCTACACCTTC
-	once	TRBV7-9	TRBJ2-5	CASSLQGRVLETQYF	TGTGCCAGCAGCTTACAGGGCAGAGTATTGGAGACCCAGTACTTC
-	-	TRBV30	TRBJ2-7	CAWSVEGGGLEQYF	TGTGCCTGGAGTGTCGAGGGAGGGGGTCTCGAGCAGTACTTC
-	few	TRBV20-1	TRBJ1-2	CSARGGRGGGYTF	TGCAGTGCTAGAGGGGGCAGGGGAGGAGGCTACACCTTC
TRBD2	few	TRBV5-1	TRBJ2-7	CASSLGIAGEPPYEQYF	TGCGCCAGCAGCTTGGGAATTGCGGGAGAACCCCCCTACGAGCAGTACTTC
-	-	TRBV12-3/TRBV12-4	TRBJ2-7	CASSFGAGRTSYEQYF	TGTGCCAGCAGTTTTGGCGCCGGGAGAACCTCCTACGAGCAGTACTTC
TRBD1	-	TRBV29-1	TRBJ1-2	CSVRQGPRYGYTF	TGCAGCGTGCGACAGGGACCCCGCTATGGCTACACCTTC
-	-	TRBV6-6	TRBJ2-3	CASSFDPRLINTQYF	TGTGCCAGCAGTTTCGACCCGCGGCTTATAAATACGCAGTATTTT
-	-	TRBV20-1	TRBJ1-1	CSARDKREAFF	TGCAGTGCTAGAGATAAACGAGAAGCTTTCTTT
TRBD1	-	TRBV28	TRBJ1-1	CAAKGAPDTEAFF	TGTGCCGCAAAGGGGGCGCCGGACACTGAAGCTTTCTTT
-	once	TRBV28	TRBJ2-2	CASSPGPGNTGELFF	TGTGCCAGCAGTCCAGGTCCAGGGAACACCGGGGAGCTGTTTTTT
-	-	TRBV5-5	TRBJ2-1	CASSLRQVNEQFF	TGTGCCAGCAGCTTGCGCCAAGTCAATGAGCAGTTCTTC
-	-	TRBV2	TRBJ2-6	CASSGNGGSSGANVLTF	TGTGCCAGCAGTGGAAACGGGGGATCCTCTGGGGCCAACGTCCTGACTTTC
-	-	TRBV5-1	TRBJ1-1	CASSLVVTEGAFF	TGCGCCAGCAGCTTGGTCGTCACTGAAGGAGCTTTCTTT
TRBD1	once	TRBV10-3	TRBJ2-7	CAISGEDRELSYEQYF	TGTGCCATCAGTGGAGAAGACAGGGAGCTATCCTACGAGCAGTACTTC
-	-	TRBV2	TRBJ1-2	CASSDLLPFPPPGPMQGYTF	TGTGCCAGCAGTGACTTGCTCCCCTTTCCGCCTCCGGGACCCATGCAGGGCTACACCTTC
TRBD2	-	TRBV27	TRBJ2-3	CASSLSIWSGGFTDTQYF	TGTGCCAGCAGTTTATCGATTTGGAGCGGGGGATTCACAGACACGCAGTATTTT
-	-	TRBV7-2	TRBJ1-4	CASSFARGGLANEKLFF	TGTGCCAGCAGCTTTGCCCGTGGGGGGCTGGCTAATGAAAAACTGTTTTTT
-	few	TRBV5-6	TRBJ1-2	CASSERARGYGYTF	TGTGCCAGCAGCGAACGGGCCAGAGGATATGGCTACACCTTC
-	-	TRBV25-1	TRBJ2-3	CASSAYRGGLTDTQYF	TGTGCCAGCAGTGCGTACAGGGGGGGACTCACAGATACGCAGTATTTT
-	-	TRBV29-1	TRBJ2-1	CSVLAGGSSYNEQFF	TGCAGCGTCTTAGCTGGCGGTAGCTCCTACAATGAGCAGTTCTTC
-	few	TRBV7-2	TRBJ1-1	CASSLGGVGTEAFF	TGTGCCAGCAGCTTAGGTGGGGTTGGGACTGAAGCTTTCTTT
TRBD2	-	TRBV14	TRBJ2-5	CASSLLAPQETQYF	TGTGCCAGCAGCCTACTAGCGCCACAAGAGACCCAGTACTTC
TRBD1	-	TRBV7-9	TRBJ1-1	CASRYTGGGEAFF	TGTGCCAGCAGATATACAGGGGGCGGGGAAGCTTTCTTT
-	few	TRBV5-1	TRBJ2-3	CASSLAGRLTDTQYF	TGTGCCAGCAGCTTAGCCGGGCGGCTCACAGATACGCAGTATTTT
-	-	TRBV7-9	TRBJ2-7	CASSPGAVYEQYF	TGTGCCAGCAGCCCTGGCGCGGTCTACGAGCAGTACTTC
-	few	TRBV20-1	TRBJ2-3	CSARASVEGTDTQYF	TGCAGTGCTAGAGCGAGCGTGGAGGGAACAGATACGCAGTATTTT
TRBD2	-	TRBV27	TRBJ2-7	CASRRAGDYEQYF	TGTGCCAGCCGCCGTGCGGGGGACTACGAGCAGTACTTC
-	-	TRBV20-1	TRBJ2-4	CSASRDRGEQYF	TGCAGTGCTAGCCGGGACCGAGGGGAGCAGTACTTC
-	-	TRBV18	TRBJ1-1	CASSPSAAGVTNTEAFF	TGTGCCAGCTCACCATCCGCTGCAGGGGTAACGAACACTGAAGCTTTCTTT
-	-	TRBV12-3/TRBV12-4	TRBJ2-5	CASGTPQYF	TGTGCCAGCGGGACACCCCAGTACTTC
TRBD1	few	TRBV12-3/TRBV12-4	TRBJ1-4	CASSSQQGAGEKLFF	TGTGCCAGCAGTTCGCAACAGGGGGCTGGGGAAAAACTGTTTTTT
-	-	TRBV11-2	TRBJ2-3	CASSLDRGWGSTDTQYF	TGTGCCAGCAGCTTAGATCGGGGATGGGGGAGCACAGATACGCAGTATTTT
TRBD2	-	TRBV20-1	TRBJ2-5	CSASGLAGARETQYF	TGCAGTGCTAGTGGACTAGCGGGGGCCCGGGAGACCCAGTACTTC